What follows are 19 T cell receptor beta chains derived from one specimen sequenced in a study of neurological immune-mediated disorders. TCRdb used MiXCR to reprocess the 5' RACE reads, holding one entry per CDR3 protein. The table has 40,000 to 50,000 distinct CDR3 sequences, about 9.3% seen once; the top ten hold approximately 22%. Sequencing input: PBMCs. The source of these receptors is a woman aged 40 to 55 with HTLV-1-associated myelopathy (HAM/TSP).

This clonotype was observed many times. The chain recombines TRBV5-6 with TRBJ2-7; TRBD1 agrees at 7 bases. Germline V lookup: CDR1 SGHDT, CDR2 YYEEEE. With 4 bases clipped from V and 4 bases from J, the junction kept 11 bases outside the gene matches. The CDR3 is made up of 15 amino acids. The CDR3 loop reads CASSLVVTGEYEQYF. The CDR3 DNA follows: TGTGCCAGCAGCCTAGTGGTTACAGGGGAATACGAGCAGTACTTC. The full variable domain, in which reference TRBV5-6 and TRBJ2-7 provide the parts outside the CDR3, is DAGVTQSPTHLIKTRGQQVTLRCSPKSGHDTVSWYQQALGQGPQFIFQYYEEEERQRGNFPDRFSGHQFPNYSSELNVNALLLGDSALYLCASSLVVTGEYEQYFGPGTRLTVT.

Many counts were recorded for this clonotype. The rearrangement links TRBV5-1 to TRBJ2-7, with D uncertain. The CDR3 length is 13 residues. Trimming stripped 0 bases from V and 6 bases from J, with 10 bases between. Per germline, CDR1 SGHRS and CDR2 YFSETQ. CDR3 sequence (DNA): TGCGCCAGCAGCTTGGGAGGCCCGGGCGAGCAGTACTTC. The encoded protein is CASSLGGPGEQYF.

This clonotype was counted many times. The chain uses TRBV29-1 and TRBJ2-2; D is unclear. V gave up 6 bases and J gave up 4 bases, with 9 bases separating them. CDR3 length: 12 residues. The germline CDR1 and CDR2 sequences are SQVTM and ANQGSEA. The CDR3 coding sequence is TGCAGCGTCGGCCCGAGCACCGGGGAGCTGTTTTTT. This sequence encodes CSVGPSTGELFF.

By share of the sample, this clonotype is medium-sized. The V gene is TRBV5-1, the J gene TRBJ1-1, with TRBD1 matching over 11 bases. Unmatched junction bases numbered 3, after V lost 4 bases and J lost 4 bases. The CDR3 extends over 14 amino acids. CDR1 and CDR2 (germline): SGHRS, YFSETQ. The CDR3 DNA follows: TGCGCCAGCAGCAAAGGGACAGGGGGCACTGAAGCTTTCTTT. Encoded protein: CASSKGTGGTEAFF.

This clonotype was seen at least ten times. J is TRBJ1-5 and V is TRBV5-1, with 7 bases lining up with TRBD1. Germline lookup yields CDR1 SGHRS and CDR2 YFSETQ. V shed 0 bases, J shed 0 bases, and the junction held 3 bases outside the gene matches. This CDR3 contains 16 residues. The DNA of the CDR3 is TGCGCCAGCAGCTTGGGGACAGGTAATAGCAATCAGCCCCAGCATTTT. Translated: CASSLGTGNSNQPQHF. Full variable domain (outside the CDR3, taken from reference TRBV5-1 and TRBJ1-5): KAGVTQTPRYLIKTRGQQVTLSCSPISGHRSVSWYQQTPGQGLQFLFEYFSETQRNKGNFPGRFSGRQFSNSRSEMNVSTLELGDSALYLCASSLGTGNSNQPQHFGDGTRLSIL.

This clonotype was counted ten times or more. The chain joins TRBV12-3 or TRBV12-4 to TRBJ1-5; possible D gene TRBD1, 6 bases. The CDR3 sequence is 18 residues long. Trimming shortened V by 6 bases and J by 2 bases, and 23 bases separated the two germline ends. This chain's CDR3 is CASSPPRTELWGNQPQHF. In DNA, the CDR3 is TGTGCCAGCAGCCCCCCCAGGACAGAATTGTGGGGCAATCAGCCCCAGCATTTT.

In this sample, this clonotype turned up many times. The rearrangement links TRBV4-3 to TRBJ2-7; tentatively, D is TRBD1 (5 bases). This CDR3 has 15 residues. The V end lost 1 base, the J end lost 2 bases, and 12 bases lay between the germline ends. Looked up from germline, CDR1 is LGHNA and CDR2 is YSLEER. The chain's CDR3 is CASSQGLTGTYEQYF. CDR3 nucleotide sequence: TGCGCCAGCAGCCAAGGTTTAACAGGCACCTACGAGCAGTACTTC.

This clonotype came up many times. The chain carries TRBV10-2 and TRBJ1-5, with D unclear. Germline CDR1 and CDR2: WSHSY and SAAADI. V lost 1 base, J lost 4 bases, and 8 bases lay in between. The CDR3 length is 14 residues. Here the CDR3 DNA reads TGCGCCAGCAGTGAGTATAGGTGGAATCAGCCCCAGCATTTT. Translation: CASSEYRWNQPQHF.

In this sample, this clonotype turned up many times. This chain links TRBV2 with TRBJ2-7, with 11 bases fitting TRBD1. V was pared by 1 base and J by 3 bases, with 2 bases of the junction left unmatched. CDR3 length equals 15 residues. The germline V gene has CDR1 SNHLY and CDR2 FYNNEI. CDR3 protein: CASSEEGQGGYEQYF. CDR3 nucleotides: TGTGCCAGCAGTGAAGAGGGACAGGGGGGCTACGAGCAGTACTTC.

The rearrangement uses TRBV7-9 and TRBJ1-1; a weak D match, TRBD1 (6 bases). CDR1 and CDR2 from the germline V gene are SEHNR and FQNEAQ (reference sequence). The CDR3 is 11 residues long. V lost 8 bases, J lost 7 bases, and 11 bases lay in between. CDR3 nucleotide sequence: TGTGCCAGCTCGGACAGACTTGAAGCTTTCTTT. This codes for CASSDRLEAFF.

The chain is built from TRBV7-7 and TRBJ1-1; unclear D gene. This CDR3 contains 13 residues. The germline V and J ends were trimmed by 3 bases and 0 bases, with 5 bases remaining between them. Germline CDR1 is SSHAT and CDR2 is FNYEAQ (reference sequence). The CDR3 DNA sequence: TGTGCCAGCAGCTTTGAACTGAACACTGAAGCTTTCTTT. Residues: CASSFELNTEAFF. Looking up the rest from reference TRBV7-7 and TRBJ1-1 gives the full variable domain: GAGVSQSPRYKVTKRGQDVTLRCDPISSHATLYWYQQALGQGPEFLTYFNYEAQPDKSGLPSDRFSAERPEGSISTLTIQRTEQRDSAMYRCASSFELNTEAFFGQGTRLTVV.

This clonotype has just a few counts. V and J are TRBV9 and TRBJ2-2; D is possibly TRBD2 (5 bases). The CDR3 spans 15 residues. Germline assignment: CDR1 SGDLS and CDR2 YYNGEE. Trimming removed 5 bases at V and 1 base at J, with 12 bases between. CDR3 residues: CASSATLGNTGELFF. DNA for the CDR3: TGTGCCAGCAGTGCTACACTAGGGAACACCGGGGAGCTGTTTTTT. Variable domain in full (rest from reference TRBV9 and TRBJ2-2): DSGVTQTPKHLITATGQRVTLRCSPRSGDLSVYWYQQSLDQGLQFLIQYYNGEERAKGNILERFSAQQFPDLHSELNLSSLELGDSALYFCASSATLGNTGELFFGEGSRLTVL.

This clonotype has ten or more counts. V is TRBV6-6 and J is TRBJ2-3, with 8 bases fitting TRBD1. With 6 bases clipped from V and 6 bases from J, the junction kept 8 bases outside the gene matches. CDR3 size: 14 residues. CDR1 is MNHNY, CDR2 SVGAGI, per germline (reference sequence). As DNA, the CDR3 is TGTGCCAGCAGCCCCGGACAGGGTGGGGATACGCAGTATTTT. Translation gives CASSPGQGGDTQYF.

This clonotype was counted many times. The chain carries TRBV7-8 and TRBJ2-1, with 7 bases identical to TRBD2. Trimming removed 1 base from V and 7 bases from J; junction bases left unmatched: 4. The germline CDR1 and CDR2 sequences are SGHVS and FQNEAQ. CDR3 size: 14 residues. The CDR3 sequence is CASSLGGGGNEQFF. CDR3 coding DNA: TGTGCCAGCAGCTTAGGGGGGGGTGGAAATGAGCAGTTCTTC.

Ten or more counts support this clonotype. The genes are TRBV12-3 or TRBV12-4 and TRBJ1-1; D is undetermined. The CDR3 is 14 amino acids. Trimming pared 3 bases from V and 1 base from J, leaving 9 bases between. In DNA form, the CDR3 reads TGTGCCAGCAGTTTTCAAGTAGGGAACACTGAAGCTTTCTTT. Translation: CASSFQVGNTEAFF.

There are many counts of this clonotype. The chain employs TRBV4-3 and TRBJ1-1, with a tentative D call TRBD1 (5 bases). This CDR3 contains 15 residues. Looked up from germline, CDR1 is LGHNA and CDR2 is YSLEER. Trimming removed 4 bases at V and 0 bases at J, with 12 bases between. CDR3 sequence reads: CASSPGGGLNTEAFF. The CDR3, as DNA: TGCGCCAGCAGCCCGGGCGGGGGATTGAACACTGAAGCTTTCTTT.

At least ten counts were recorded for this clonotype. V and J are TRBV14 and TRBJ1-1; D call uncertain. V was pared by 5 bases and J by 0 bases, with 13 bases between. Germline values: CDR1 SGHDN, CDR2 FVKESK. The CDR3 covers 15 residues. DNA of the CDR3: TGTGCCAGCAGCTATACTACGGTCATGAACACTGAAGCTTTCTTT. Translating gives CASSYTTVMNTEAFF.

The chain has TRBV10-3 and TRBJ1-2; perhaps TRBD1 as D (5 bases). In germline, CDR1 is ENHRY, CDR2 SYGVKD. V gave up 4 bases and J gave up 8 bases, with 26 bases separating them. The CDR3 loop spans 17 amino acids. DNA for the CDR3: TGTGCCATCAGTGGGTCTCTCGGGGCCACCCCCGAGGAGGGCTACACCTTC. This translates into CAISGSLGATPEEGYTF.

This clonotype was counted many times. The junction differs from germline at one of its ends, possibly a read error. The chain uses TRBV27 and TRBJ2-7; the match to TRBD1 covers 10 bases. The CDR3 has 15 amino acids. Germline V CDR1 and CDR2: MNHEY, SMNVEV (reference sequence). This CDR3 is CASSFAGQGAYEQYF. The CDR3 DNA sequence: TGTGCCAGTAGTTTTGCCGGACAGGGGGCCTACGAGCAGTACTTC.